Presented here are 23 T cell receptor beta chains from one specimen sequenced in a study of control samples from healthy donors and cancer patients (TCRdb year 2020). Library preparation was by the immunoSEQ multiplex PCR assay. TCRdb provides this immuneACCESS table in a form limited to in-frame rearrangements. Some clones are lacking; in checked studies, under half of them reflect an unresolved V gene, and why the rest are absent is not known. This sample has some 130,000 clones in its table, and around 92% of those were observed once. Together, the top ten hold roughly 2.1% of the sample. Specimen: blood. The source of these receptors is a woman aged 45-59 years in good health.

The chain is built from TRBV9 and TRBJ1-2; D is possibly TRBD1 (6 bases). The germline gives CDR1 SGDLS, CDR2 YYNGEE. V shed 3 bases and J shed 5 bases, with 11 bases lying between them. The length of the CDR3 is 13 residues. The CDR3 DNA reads TGTGCCAGCAGCGCGGCCGGGACATATGGCTACACCTTC. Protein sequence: CASSAAGTYGYTF.

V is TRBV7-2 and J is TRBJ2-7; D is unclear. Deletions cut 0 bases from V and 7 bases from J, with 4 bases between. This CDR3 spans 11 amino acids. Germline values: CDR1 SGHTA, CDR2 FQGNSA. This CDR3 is CASSLAGEQYF. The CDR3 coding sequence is TGTGCCAGCAGCTTAGCGGGAGAGCAGTACTTC.

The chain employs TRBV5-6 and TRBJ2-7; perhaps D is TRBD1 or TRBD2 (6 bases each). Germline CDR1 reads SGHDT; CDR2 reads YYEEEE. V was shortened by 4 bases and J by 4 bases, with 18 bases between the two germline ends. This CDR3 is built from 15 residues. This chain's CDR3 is CASSGGLGQRYEQYF. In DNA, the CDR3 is TGTGCCAGCAGCGGGGGGCTCGGACAGAGATACGAGCAGTACTTC.

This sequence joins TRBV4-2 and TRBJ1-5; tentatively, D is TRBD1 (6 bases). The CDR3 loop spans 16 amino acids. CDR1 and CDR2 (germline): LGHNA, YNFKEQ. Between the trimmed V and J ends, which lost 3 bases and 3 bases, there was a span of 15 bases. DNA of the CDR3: TGTGCCAGCAGCCAGGACAGTTTGATACTCAATCAGCCCCAGCATTTT. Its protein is CASSQDSLILNQPQHF.

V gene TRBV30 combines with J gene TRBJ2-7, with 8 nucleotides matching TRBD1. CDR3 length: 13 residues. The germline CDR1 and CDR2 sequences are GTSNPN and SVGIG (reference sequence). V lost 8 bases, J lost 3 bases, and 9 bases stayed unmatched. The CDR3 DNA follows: TGTGCCGGTGGGGGCAGGGGGCACTACGAGCAGTACTTC. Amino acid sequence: CAGGGRGHYEQYF.

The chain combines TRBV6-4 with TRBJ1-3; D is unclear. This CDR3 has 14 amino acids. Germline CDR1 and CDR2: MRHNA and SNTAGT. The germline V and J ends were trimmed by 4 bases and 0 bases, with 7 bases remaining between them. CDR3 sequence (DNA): TGTGCCAGCAGTGTTGGAGTCTCTGGAAACACCATATATTTT. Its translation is CASSVGVSGNTIYF.

In DNA, the CDR3 is TGCGCCAGCAGCCAGGAGGACAGGGATAATGAAAAACTGTTTTTT. The encoded protein is CASSQEDRDNEKLFF. V usage is TRBV4-1 and J usage is TRBJ1-4; 8 bases fit TRBD1. The CDR3 covers 15 residues. Per germline, CDR1 MGHRA and CDR2 YSYEKL. Trimming at V came to 3 bases and at J to 4 bases, leaving 4 bases not matched to a gene.

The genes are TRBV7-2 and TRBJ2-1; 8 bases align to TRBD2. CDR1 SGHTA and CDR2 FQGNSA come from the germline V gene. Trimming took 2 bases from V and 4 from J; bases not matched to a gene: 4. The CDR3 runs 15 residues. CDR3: CASSLSGSAYNEQFF. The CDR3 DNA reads TGTGCCAGCAGCTTAAGCGGGAGTGCATACAATGAGCAGTTCTTC.

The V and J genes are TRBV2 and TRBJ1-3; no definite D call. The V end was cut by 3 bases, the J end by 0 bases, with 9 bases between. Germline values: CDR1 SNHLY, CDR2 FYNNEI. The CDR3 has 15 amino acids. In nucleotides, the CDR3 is TGTGCCAGCAGTGATGACGGTTTCTCTGGAAACACCATATATTTT. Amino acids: CASSDDGFSGNTIYF. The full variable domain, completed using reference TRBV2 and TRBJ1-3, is EPEVTQTPSHQVTQMGQEVILRCVPISNHLYFYWYRQILGQKVEFLVSFYNNEISEKSEIFDDQFSVERPDGSNFTLKIRSTKLEDSAMYFCASSDDGFSGNTIYFGEGSWLTVV.

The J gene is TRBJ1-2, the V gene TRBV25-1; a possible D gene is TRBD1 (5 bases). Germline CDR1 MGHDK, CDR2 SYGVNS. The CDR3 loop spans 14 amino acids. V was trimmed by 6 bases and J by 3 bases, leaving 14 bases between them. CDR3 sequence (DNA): TGTGCCAGCAGGGGAGGGGACGGGCACTATGGCTACACCTTC. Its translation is CASRGGDGHYGYTF.

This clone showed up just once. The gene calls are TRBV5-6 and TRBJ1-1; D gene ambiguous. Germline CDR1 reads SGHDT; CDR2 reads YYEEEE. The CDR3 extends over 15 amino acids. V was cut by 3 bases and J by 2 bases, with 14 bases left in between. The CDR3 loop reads CASSYTGSSNTEAFF. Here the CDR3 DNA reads TGTGCCAGCAGCTATACCGGGTCCTCTAACACTGAAGCTTTCTTT.

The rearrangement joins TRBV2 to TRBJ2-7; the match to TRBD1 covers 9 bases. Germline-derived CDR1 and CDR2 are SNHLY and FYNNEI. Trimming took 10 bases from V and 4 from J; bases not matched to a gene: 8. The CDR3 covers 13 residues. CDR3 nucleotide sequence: TGTGCCACGGACAGGGGTGGAGGGTACGAGCAGTACTTC. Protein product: CATDRGGGYEQYF. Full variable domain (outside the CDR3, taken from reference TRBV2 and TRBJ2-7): EPEVTQTPSHQVTQMGQEVILRCVPISNHLYFYWYRQILGQKVEFLVSFYNNEISEKSEIFDDQFSVERPDGSNFTLKIRSTKLEDSAMYFCATDRGGGYEQYFGPGTRLTVT.

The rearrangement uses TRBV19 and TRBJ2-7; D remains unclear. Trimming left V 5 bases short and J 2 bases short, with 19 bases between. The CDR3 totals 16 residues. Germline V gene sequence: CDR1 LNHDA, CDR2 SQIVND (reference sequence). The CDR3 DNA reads TGTGCCAGTAGTCTGCGAACCCAGGCTCGTCCCTACGAGCAGTACTTC. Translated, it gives CASSLRTQARPYEQYF.

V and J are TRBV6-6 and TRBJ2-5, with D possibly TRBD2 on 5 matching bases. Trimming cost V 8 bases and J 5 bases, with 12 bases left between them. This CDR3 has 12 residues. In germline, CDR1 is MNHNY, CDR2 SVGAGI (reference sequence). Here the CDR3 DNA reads TGTGCCAGCCAGTTCGGGGATGAGACCCAGTACTTC. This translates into CASQFGDETQYF.

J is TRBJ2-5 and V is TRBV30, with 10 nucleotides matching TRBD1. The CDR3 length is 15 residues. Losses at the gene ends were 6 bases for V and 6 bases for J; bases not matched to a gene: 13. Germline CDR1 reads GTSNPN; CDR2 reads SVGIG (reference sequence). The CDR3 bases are TGTGCCTGCCCAAAGACAGGACAGGGGGAAAAGACCCAGTACTTC. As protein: CACPKTGQGEKTQYF.

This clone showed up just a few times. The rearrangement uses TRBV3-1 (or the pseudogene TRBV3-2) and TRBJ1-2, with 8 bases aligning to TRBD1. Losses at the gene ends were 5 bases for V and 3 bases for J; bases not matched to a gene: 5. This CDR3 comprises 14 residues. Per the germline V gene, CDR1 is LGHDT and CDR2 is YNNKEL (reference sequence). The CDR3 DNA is TGTGCCAGCAGCTCACACAGGGGGGACTATGGCTACACCTTC. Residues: CASSSHRGDYGYTF.

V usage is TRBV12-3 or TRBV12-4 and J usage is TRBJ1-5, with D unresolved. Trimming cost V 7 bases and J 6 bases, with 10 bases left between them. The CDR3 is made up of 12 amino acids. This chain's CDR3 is CASTSGGQPQHF. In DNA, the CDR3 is TGTGCCAGCACCTCAGGAGGTCAGCCCCAGCATTTT.

CDR3 DNA sequence: TGTGCCAGCAGCCAACCCGGGACAGAAAAAACTGAAGCTTTCTTT. It codes for CASSQPGTEKTEAFF. V usage is TRBV4-2 and J usage is TRBJ1-1, with 7 bases fitting TRBD1. The CDR3 runs 15 residues. The germline V gene has CDR1 LGHNA and CDR2 YNFKEQ. With 2 bases clipped from V and 5 bases from J, the junction kept 8 bases outside the gene matches.

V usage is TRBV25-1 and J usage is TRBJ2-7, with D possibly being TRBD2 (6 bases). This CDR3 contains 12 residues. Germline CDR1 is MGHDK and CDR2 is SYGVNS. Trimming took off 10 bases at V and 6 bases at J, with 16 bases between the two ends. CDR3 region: CATRYGTSEQYF. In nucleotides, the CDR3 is TGTGCCACCCGGTACGGGACTTCCGAGCAGTACTTC.

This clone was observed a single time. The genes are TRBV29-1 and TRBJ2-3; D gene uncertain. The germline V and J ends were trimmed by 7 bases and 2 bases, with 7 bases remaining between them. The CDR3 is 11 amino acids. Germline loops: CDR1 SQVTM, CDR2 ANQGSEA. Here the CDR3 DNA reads TGCAGCGCCGCCACCACAGATACGCAGTATTTT. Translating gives CSAATTDTQYF.

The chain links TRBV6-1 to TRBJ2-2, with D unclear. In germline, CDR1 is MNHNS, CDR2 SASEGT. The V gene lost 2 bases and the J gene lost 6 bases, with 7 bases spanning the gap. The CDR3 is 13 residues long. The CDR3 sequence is CASSESDPGELFF. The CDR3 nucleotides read TGTGCCAGCAGTGAATCAGACCCCGGGGAGCTGTTTTTT.

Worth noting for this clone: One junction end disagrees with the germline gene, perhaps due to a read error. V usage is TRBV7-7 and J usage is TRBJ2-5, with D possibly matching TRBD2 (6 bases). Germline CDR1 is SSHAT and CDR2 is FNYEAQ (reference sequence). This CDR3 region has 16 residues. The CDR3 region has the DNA TGTGCTAGCAGCTCGGGGGACTTTTGGGGGGAAGAGACCCAGTACTTC. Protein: CASSSGDFWGEETQYF.

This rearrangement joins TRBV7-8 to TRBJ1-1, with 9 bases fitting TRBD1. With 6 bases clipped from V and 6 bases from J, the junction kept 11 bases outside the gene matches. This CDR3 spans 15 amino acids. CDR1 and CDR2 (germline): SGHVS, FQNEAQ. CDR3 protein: CASRPGTGFFAEAFF. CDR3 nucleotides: TGTGCCAGCAGACCCGGGACAGGGTTTTTCGCTGAAGCTTTCTTT.